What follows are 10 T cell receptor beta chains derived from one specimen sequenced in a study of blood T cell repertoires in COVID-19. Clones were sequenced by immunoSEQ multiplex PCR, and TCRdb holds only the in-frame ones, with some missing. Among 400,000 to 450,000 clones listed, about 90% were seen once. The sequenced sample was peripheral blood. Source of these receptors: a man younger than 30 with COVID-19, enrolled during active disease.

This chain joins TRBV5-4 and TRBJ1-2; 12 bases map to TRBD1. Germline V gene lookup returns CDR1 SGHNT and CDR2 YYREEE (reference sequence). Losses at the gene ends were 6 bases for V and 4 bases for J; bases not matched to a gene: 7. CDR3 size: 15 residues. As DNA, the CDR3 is TGTGCCAGCAACAAGGGACAGGGGGCCGGCTATGGCTACACCTTC. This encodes CASNKGQGAGYGYTF.

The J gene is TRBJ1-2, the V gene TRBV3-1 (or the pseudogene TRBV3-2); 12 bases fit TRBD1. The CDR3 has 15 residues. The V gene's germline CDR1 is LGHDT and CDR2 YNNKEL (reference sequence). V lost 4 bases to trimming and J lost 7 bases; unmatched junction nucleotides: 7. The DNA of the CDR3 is TGTGCCAGCAGCCCCTGGGACAGGGGGCGCGGTGGCTACACCTTC. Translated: CASSPWDRGRGGYTF.

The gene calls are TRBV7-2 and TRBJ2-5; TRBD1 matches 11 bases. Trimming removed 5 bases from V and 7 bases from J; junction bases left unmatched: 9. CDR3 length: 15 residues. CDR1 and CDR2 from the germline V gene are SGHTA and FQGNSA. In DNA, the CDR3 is TGTGCCAGCAGCCCCGGACAGGGGGCAGGTTGGACCCAGTACTTC. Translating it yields CASSPGQGAGWTQYF.

The CDR3 is CAWSRGGVQTQYF. The DNA for the CDR3 is TGTGCCTGGAGTAGAGGGGGGGTTCAGACCCAGTACTTC. The chain combines TRBV30 with TRBJ2-5; the D gene is possibly TRBD2 (7 bases). The V gene's germline CDR1 is GTSNPN and CDR2 SVGIG (reference sequence). This CDR3 has 13 residues. V lost 2 bases and J lost 6, with 13 bases in between.

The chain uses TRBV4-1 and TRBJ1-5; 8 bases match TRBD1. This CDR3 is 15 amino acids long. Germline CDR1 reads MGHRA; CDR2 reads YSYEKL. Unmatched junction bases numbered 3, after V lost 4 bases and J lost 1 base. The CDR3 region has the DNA TGCGCCAGCAGCCCAGGGGGCGGGAGCAATCAGCCCCAGCATTTT. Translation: CASSPGGGSNQPQHF.

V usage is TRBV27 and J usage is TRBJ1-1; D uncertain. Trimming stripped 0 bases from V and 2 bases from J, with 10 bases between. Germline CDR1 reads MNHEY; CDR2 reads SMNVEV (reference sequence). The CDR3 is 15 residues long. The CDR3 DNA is TGTGCCAGCAGTTTATCGAGCGGAGGTAACACTGAAGCTTTCTTT. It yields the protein CASSLSSGGNTEAFF.

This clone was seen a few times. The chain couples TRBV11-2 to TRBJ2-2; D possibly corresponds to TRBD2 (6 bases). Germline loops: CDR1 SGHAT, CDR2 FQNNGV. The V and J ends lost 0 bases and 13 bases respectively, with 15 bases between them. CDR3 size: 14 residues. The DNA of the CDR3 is TGTGCCAGCAGCTTAGATCGGGAGAGGGGAGGGCTGTTTTTT. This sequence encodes CASSLDRERGGLFF.

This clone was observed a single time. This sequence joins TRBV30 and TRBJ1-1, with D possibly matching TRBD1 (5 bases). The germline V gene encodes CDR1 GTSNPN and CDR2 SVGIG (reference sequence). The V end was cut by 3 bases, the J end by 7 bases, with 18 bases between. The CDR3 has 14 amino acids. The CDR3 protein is CAWSPGPGRIEAFF. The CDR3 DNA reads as TGTGCCTGGAGCCCCGGACCAGGGAGGATTGAAGCTTTCTTT.

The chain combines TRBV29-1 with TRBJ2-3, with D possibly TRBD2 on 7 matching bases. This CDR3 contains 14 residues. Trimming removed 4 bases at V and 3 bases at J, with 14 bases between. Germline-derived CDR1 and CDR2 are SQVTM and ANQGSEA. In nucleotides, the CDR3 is TGCAGCGTTGGCGTGGGAGGGGGAACAGATACGCAGTATTTT. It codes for CSVGVGGGTDTQYF.

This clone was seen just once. The CDR3 nucleotides are TGCGCCAGCAGCCAAGATGGAGGCAGTATCAATCAGCCCCAGCATTTT. Translating it yields CASSQDGGSINQPQHF. V is TRBV4-1 and J is TRBJ1-5; no reliable D call. Deletions cut 0 bases from V and 3 bases from J, with 12 bases between. This CDR3 has 16 residues. Germline CDR1 MGHRA, CDR2 YSYEKL.